This T cell receptor (beta chain) was documented in a study of OX40 agonist ivuxolimab in advanced cancers. Background on the study: Partial responses were recorded for three patients, including one with hepatocellular carcinoma and two with cutaneous melanoma.

The data were produced by immunoSEQ multiplex PCR, yet TCRdb's version contains in-frame clones alone and is incomplete. The sample contains 70,000 to 75,000 clones, roughly 88% of which appear only once. CDR1 is LNHDA and CDR2 is SQIVND in the germline V gene (reference sequence). CDR3 length: 19 residues. Unmatched junction bases numbered 9, after V lost 5 bases and J lost 2 bases. The sample in question was CD4+ or CD8+ T cells sorted from blood, obtained in a trial of the OX40 agonist ivuxolimab. The J gene is TRBJ2-1, the V gene TRBV19, with 16 bases matching TRBD2. This TCR was sampled from an adult with an advanced solid tumor such as melanoma, head and neck, liver or kidney cancer. This CDR3 is CASSPGTSGGAWTYNEQFF. In DNA form, the CDR3 reads TGTGCCAGTAGTCCAGGGACTAGCGGGGGGGCCTGGACCTACAATGAGCAGTTCTTC.